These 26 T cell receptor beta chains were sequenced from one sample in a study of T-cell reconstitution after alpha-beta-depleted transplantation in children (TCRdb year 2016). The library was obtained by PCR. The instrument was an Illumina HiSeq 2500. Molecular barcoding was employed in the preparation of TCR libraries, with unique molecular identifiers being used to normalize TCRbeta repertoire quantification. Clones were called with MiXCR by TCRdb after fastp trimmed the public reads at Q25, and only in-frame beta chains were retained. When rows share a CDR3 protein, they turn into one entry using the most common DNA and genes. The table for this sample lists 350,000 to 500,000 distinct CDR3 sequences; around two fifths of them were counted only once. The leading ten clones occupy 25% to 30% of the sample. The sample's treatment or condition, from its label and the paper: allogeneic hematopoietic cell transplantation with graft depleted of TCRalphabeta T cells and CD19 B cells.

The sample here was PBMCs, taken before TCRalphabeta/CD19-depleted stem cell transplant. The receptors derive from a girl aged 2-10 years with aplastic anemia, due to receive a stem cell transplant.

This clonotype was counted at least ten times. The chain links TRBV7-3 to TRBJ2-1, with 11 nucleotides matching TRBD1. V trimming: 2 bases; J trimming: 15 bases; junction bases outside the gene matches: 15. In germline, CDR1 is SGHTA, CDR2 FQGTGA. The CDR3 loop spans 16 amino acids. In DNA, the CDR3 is TGTGCCAGCAGCTTAGGGCCGCTTACCGGGACAGGGGGGGGGTTCTTC. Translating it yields CASSLGPLTGTGGGFF.

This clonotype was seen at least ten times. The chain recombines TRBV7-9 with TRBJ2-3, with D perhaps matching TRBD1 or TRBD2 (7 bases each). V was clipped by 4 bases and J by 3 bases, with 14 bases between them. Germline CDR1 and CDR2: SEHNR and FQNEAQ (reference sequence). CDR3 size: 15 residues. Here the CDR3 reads CASSSRGGFTDTQYF. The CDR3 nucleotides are TGTGCCAGCAGCTCCAGGGGGGGCTTTACAGATACGCAGTATTTT.

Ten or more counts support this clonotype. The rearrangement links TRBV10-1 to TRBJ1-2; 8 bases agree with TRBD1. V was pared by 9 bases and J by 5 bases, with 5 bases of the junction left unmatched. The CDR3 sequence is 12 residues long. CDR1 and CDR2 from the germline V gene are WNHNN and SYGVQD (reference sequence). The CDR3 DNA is TGCGCCAGGGACAGGGTTCGATATGGCTACACCTTC. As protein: CARDRVRYGYTF.

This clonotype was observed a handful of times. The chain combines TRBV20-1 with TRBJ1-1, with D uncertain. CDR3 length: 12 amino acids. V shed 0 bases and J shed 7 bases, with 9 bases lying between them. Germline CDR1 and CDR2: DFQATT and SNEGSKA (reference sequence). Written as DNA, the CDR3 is TGCAGTGCTAGAGATCGACACGTTGAAGCTTTCTTT. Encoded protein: CSARDRHVEAFF.

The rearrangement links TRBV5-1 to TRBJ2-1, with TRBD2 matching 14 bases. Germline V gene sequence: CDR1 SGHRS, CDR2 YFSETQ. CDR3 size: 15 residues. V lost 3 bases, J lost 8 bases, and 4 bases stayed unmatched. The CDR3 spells CASSSGLAGEDEQFF. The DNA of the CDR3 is TGCGCCAGCAGCTCGGGACTAGCGGGAGAGGATGAGCAGTTCTTC.

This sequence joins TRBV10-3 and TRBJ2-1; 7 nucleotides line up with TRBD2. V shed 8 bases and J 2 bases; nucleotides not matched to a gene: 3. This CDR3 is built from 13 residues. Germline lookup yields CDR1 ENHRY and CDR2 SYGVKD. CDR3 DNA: TGTGCCATCGGGACTACGACCTACAATGAGCAGTTCTTC. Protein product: CAIGTTTYNEQFF.

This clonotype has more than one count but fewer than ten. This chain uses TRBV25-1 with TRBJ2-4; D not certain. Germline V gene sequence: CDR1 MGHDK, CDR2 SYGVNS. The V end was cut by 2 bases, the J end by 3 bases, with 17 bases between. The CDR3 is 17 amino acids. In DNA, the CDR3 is TGTGCCAGCAGTGAAGAGGCAGGCGTTGGTAGCAAAAACATTCAGTACTTC. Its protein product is CASSEEAGVGSKNIQYF.

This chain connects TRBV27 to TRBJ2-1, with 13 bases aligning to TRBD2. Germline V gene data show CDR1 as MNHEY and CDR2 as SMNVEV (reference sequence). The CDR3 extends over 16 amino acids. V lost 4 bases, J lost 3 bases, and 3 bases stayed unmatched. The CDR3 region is CASSWGLAGRYNEQFF. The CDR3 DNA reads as TGTGCCAGCAGTTGGGGACTAGCGGGACGCTACAATGAGCAGTTCTTC.

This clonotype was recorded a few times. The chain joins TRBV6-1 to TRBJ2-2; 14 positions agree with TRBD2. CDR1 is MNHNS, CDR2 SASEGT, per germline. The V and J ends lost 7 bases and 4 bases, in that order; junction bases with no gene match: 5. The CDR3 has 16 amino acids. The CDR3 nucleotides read TGTGCCAGCACGCTGACTAGCGGGAGGGGCACCGGGGAGCTGTTTTTT. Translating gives CASTLTSGRGTGELFF.

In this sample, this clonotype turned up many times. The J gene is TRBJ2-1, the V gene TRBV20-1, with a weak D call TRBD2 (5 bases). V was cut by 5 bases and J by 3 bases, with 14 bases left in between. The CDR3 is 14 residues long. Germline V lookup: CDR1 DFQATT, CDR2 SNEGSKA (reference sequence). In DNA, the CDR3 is TGCAGTGCTCGGACTCCTCCCATCTACAATGAGCAGTTCTTC. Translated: CSARTPPIYNEQFF.

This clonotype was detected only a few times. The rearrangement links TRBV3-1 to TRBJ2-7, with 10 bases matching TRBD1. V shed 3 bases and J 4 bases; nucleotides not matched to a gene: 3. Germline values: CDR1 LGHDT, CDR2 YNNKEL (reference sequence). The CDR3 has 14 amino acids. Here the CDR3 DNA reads TGTGCCAGCAGCCAGGGGACAGGGGCTTACGAGCAGTACTTC. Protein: CASSQGTGAYEQYF.

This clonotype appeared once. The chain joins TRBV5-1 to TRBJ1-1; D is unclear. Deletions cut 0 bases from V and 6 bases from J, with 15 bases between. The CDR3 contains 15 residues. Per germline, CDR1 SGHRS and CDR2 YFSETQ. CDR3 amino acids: CASSLAGRETAEAFF. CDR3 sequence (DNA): TGCGCCAGCAGCTTGGCCGGAAGGGAGACGGCTGAAGCTTTCTTT.

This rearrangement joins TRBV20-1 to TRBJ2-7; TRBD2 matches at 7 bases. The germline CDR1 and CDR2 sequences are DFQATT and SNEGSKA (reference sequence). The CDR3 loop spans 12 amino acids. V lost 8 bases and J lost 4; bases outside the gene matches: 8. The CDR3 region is CSSRAGAYEQYF. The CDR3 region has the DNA TGCAGTTCCCGTGCGGGAGCATACGAGCAGTACTTC.

The CDR3 region has the DNA TGTGCCAGCAGCTTAAGTGGAGCGGGCCCCGAGACCGGGGAGCTGTTTTTT. Its translation: CASSLSGAGPETGELFF. The rearrangement uses TRBV11-2 and TRBJ2-2, with TRBD2 as a possible D gene (6 bases). V gave up 2 bases and J gave up 5 bases, with 18 bases separating them. CDR3 size: 17 residues. CDR1 and CDR2 from the germline V gene are SGHAT and FQNNGV.

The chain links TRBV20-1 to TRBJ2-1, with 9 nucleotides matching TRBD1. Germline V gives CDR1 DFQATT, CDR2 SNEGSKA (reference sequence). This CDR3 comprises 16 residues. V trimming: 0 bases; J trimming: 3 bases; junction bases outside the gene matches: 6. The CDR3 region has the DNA TGCAGTGCTAGAGATGAGGGACAGGGTGTCTACAATGAGCAGTTCTTC. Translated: CSARDEGQGVYNEQFF.

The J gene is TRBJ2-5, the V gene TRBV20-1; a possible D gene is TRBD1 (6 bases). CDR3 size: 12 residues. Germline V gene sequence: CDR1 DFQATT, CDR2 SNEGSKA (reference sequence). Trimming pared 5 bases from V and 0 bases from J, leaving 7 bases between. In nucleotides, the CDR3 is TGCAGTGCTGACAGGTACCAAGAGACCCAGTACTTC. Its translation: CSADRYQETQYF.

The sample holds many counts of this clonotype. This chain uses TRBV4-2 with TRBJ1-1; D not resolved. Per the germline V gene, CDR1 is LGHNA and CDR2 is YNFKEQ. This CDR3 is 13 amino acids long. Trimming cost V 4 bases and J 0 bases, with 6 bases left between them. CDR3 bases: TGTGCCAGCAGCCTTCCAGTGAACACTGAAGCTTTCTTT. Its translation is CASSLPVNTEAFF.

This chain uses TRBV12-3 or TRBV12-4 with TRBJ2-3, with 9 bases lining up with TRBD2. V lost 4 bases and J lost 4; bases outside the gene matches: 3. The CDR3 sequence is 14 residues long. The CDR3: CASSSSGKPDTQYF. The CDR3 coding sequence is TGTGCCAGCAGTTCTAGCGGGAAGCCAGATACGCAGTATTTT.

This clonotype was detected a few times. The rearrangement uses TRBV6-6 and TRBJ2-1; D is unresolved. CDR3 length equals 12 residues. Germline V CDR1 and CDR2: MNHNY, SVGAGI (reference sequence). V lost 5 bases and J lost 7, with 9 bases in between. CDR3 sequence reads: CASSASRNEQFF. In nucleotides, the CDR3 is TGTGCCAGCAGTGCCTCCCGGAATGAGCAGTTCTTC.

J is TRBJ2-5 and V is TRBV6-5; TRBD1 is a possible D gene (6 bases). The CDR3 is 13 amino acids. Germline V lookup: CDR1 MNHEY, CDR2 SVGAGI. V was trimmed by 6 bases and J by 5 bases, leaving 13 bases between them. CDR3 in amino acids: CASRATGTETQYF. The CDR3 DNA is TGTGCCAGCAGGGCCACAGGGACCGAGACCCAGTACTTC.

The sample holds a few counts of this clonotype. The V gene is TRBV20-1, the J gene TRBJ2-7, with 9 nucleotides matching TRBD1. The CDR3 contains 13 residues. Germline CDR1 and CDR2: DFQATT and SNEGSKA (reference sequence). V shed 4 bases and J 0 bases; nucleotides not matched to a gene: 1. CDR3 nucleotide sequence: TGCAGTGCTATGGGACAGGGCTCCTACGAGCAGTACTTC. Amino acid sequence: CSAMGQGSYEQYF.

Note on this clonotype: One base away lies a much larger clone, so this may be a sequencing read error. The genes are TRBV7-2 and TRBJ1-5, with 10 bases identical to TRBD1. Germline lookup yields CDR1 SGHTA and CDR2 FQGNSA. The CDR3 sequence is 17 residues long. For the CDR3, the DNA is TGTGCCAGCAGCTTAGGACAGGGGGCCGAGGGCAATCGGCCCCAGCATTTT. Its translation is CASSLGQGAEGNRPQHF.

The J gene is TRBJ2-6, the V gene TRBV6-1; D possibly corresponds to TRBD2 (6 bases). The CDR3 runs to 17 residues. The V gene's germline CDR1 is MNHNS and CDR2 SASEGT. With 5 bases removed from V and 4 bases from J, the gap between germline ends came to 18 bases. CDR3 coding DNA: TGTGCCAGCAGTACCAGTGCGGAGGGGAGGGGGGCCAACGTCCTGACTTTC. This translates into CASSTSAEGRGANVLTF.

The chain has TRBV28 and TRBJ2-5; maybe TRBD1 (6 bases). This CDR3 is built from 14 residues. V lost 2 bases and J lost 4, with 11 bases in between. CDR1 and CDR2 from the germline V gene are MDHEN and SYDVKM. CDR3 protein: CASSLGGQAETQYF. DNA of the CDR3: TGTGCCAGCAGTTTAGGGGGCCAGGCAGAGACCCAGTACTTC.

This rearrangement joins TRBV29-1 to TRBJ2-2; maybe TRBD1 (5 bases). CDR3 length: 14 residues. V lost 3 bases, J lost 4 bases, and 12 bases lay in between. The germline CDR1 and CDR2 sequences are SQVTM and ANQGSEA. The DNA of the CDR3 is TGCAGCGTTGATCTCAGGGCCGGCACCGGGGAGCTGTTTTTT. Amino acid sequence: CSVDLRAGTGELFF.

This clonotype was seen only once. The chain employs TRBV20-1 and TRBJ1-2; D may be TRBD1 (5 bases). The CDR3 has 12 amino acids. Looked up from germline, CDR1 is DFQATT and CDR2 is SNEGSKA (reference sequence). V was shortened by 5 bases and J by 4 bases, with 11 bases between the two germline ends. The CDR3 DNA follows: TGCAGTGCTCCTCCCGGGGGCTATGGCTACACCTTC. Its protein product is CSAPPGGYGYTF.